The 2 T cell receptor beta chains listed next were all sequenced from one sample in a study of Ad26.COV2.S vaccination and SARS-CoV-2 variants. Treatment specified: roughly 19 received Ad26.COV2.S at low or high dose, single or two shots; 5 received placebo; per-sample allocation not given. The study sampled participants on day 63 after the first vaccine or placebo injection. Sequenced by immunoSEQ multiplex PCR; TCRdb stores in-frame clones only, minus some. The repertoire holds about half a million clones, with 80% to 90% as singletons. The input for sequencing was peripheral blood, taken in a trial of Ad26.COV2.S vaccine versus placebo. The receptor source for this set is a person aged 18-65 years who received the Ad26.COV2.S COVID-19 vaccine or a placebo.

As regards this clone: The identical CDR3 is also encoded by other nucleotide sequences in the sample. The genes are TRBV6-2 or TRBV6-3 and TRBJ2-2; no clear D. CDR1 MNHEY and CDR2 SVGEGT come from the germline V gene. V lost 0 bases, J lost 6 bases, and 5 bases lay in between. CDR3 size: 13 residues. The CDR3 protein is CASSYSSAGELFF. The CDR3 coding sequence is TGTGCCAGCAGTTACTCCTCGGCCGGGGAGCTGTTTTTT.

The chain has TRBV19 and TRBJ1-2; the D gene is possibly TRBD1 (5 bases). Looked up from germline, CDR1 is LNHDA and CDR2 is SQIVND (reference sequence). There are 11 residues in the CDR3. Trimming removed 8 bases at V and 5 bases at J, with 9 bases between. The CDR3 coding sequence is TGTGCCAGTGGGGCAGGTTATGGCTACACCTTC. Its translation is CASGAGYGYTF.